This entry describes one T cell receptor (beta chain). The entry originates in a study of shared clonotypes between healthy human individuals. Overall study context: CD4 naive and CD4 memory each took three plates per donor, while CD8 naive took two and CD8 memory one.

Donors, healthy HIV-negative adults, lacked recent acute infections or vaccinations. Donors comprised only Caucasian adults living in Nashville, Tennessee. The V gene lost 7 bases and the J gene lost 6 bases, with 23 bases spanning the gap. The CDR3 spans 16 residues. The V gene's germline CDR1 is SGHTA and CDR2 FQGNSA. In the sorted-subset replicate PCRs, about 190 ng DNA, 25,000 to 30,000 T cell genomes, was used. Assay used: immunoSEQ multiplex PCR; TCRdb lists only in-frame clones, some missing. The sample shows some 1,100,000 clones, approximately 80% of them seen only once. Sequenced sample: memory CD4+ T cells from PBMCs. As for subset: CD45RA-negative fraction. The sequence was obtained from a man younger than 35 in good health. Some clones in this sample may be carry-over from other donors' samples. The V and J genes are TRBV7-2 and TRBJ2-3; D tentatively fits TRBD1 or TRBD2 (5 bases each). CDR3: CASTHLRDDGEDTQYF. CDR3 nucleotide sequence: TGTGCCAGCACCCACCTCCGGGACGACGGGGAGGATACGCAGTATTTT.